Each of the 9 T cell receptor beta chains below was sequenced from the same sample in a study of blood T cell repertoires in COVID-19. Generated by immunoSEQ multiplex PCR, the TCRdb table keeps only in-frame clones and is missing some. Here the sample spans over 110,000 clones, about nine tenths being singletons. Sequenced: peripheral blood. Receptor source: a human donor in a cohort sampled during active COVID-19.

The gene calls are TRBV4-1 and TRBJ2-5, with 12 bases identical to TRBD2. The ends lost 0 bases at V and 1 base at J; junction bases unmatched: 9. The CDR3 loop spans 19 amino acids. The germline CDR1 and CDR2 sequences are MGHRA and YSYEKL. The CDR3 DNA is TGCGCCAGCAGCCAAGATCGTAGCCTAGCGGGGGGGCTCCAAGAGACCCAGTACTTC. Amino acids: CASSQDRSLAGGLQETQYF.

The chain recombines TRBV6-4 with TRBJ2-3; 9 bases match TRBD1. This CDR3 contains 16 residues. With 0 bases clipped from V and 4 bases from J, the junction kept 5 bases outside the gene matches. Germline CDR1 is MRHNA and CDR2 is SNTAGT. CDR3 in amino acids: CASSDSGTGSADTQYF. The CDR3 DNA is TGTGCCAGCAGTGACTCTGGGACAGGGTCGGCAGATACGCAGTATTTT.

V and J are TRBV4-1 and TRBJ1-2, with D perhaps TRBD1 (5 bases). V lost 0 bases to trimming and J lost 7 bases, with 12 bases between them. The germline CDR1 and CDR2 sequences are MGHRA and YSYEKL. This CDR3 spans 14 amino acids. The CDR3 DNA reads TGCGCCAGCAGCCAAGAATGGACACGGCGTGGCTACACCTTC. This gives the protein CASSQEWTRRGYTF.

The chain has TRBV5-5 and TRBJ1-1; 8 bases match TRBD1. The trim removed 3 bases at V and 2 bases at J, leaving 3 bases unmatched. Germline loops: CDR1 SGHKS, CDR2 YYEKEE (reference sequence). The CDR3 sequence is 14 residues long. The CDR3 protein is CASSSGGENTEAFF. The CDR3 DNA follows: TGTGCCAGCAGCTCAGGGGGCGAAAACACTGAAGCTTTCTTT.

The CDR3 DNA reads as TGTGCCAGCAGTTACCGGACAGGGTCCTCTGGGGCCAACGTCCTGACTTTC. It translates to CASSYRTGSSGANVLTF. V gene TRBV6-2 or TRBV6-3 combines with J gene TRBJ2-6; 8 bases map to TRBD1. V was pared by 2 bases and J by 0 bases, with 3 bases of the junction left unmatched. CDR3 length: 17 amino acids. CDR1 and CDR2 from the germline V gene are MNHEY and SVGEGT.

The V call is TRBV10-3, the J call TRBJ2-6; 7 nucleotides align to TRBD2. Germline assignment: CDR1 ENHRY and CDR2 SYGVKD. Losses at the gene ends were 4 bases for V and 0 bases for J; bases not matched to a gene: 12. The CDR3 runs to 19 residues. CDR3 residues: CAISVRLARESSGANVLTF. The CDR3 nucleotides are TGTGCCATCAGTGTAAGACTAGCAAGGGAGTCCTCTGGGGCCAACGTCCTGACTTTC.

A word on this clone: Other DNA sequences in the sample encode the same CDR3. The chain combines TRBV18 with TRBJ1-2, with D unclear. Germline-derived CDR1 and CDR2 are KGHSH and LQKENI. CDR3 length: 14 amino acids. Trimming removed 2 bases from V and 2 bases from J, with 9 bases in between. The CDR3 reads CASSPAGGNYGYTF. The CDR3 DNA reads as TGTGCCAGCTCACCAGCGGGAGGGAACTATGGCTACACCTTC. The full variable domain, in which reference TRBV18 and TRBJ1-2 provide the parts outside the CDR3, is NAGVMQNPRHLVRRRGQEARLRCSPMKGHSHVYWYRQLPEEGLKFMVYLQKENIIDESGMPKERFSAEFPKEGPSILRIQQVVRGDSAAYFCASSPAGGNYGYTFGSGTRLTVV.

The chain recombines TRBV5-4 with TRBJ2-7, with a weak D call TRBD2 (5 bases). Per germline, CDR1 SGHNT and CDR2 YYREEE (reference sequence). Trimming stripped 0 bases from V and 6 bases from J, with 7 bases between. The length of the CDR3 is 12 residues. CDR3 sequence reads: CASSLGGPEQYF. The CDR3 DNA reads TGTGCCAGCAGCTTGGGCGGGCCCGAGCAGTACTTC.

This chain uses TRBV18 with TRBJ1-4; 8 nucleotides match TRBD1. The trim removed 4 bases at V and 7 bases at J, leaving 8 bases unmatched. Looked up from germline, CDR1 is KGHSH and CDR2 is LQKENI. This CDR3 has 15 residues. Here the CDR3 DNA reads TGTGCCAGCTCACAATCAGGGGGCTCAGGTGAAAAACTGTTTTTT. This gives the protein CASSQSGGSGEKLFF. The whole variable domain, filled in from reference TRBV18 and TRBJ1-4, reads NAGVMQNPRHLVRRRGQEARLRCSPMKGHSHVYWYRQLPEEGLKFMVYLQKENIIDESGMPKERFSAEFPKEGPSILRIQQVVRGDSAAYFCASSQSGGSGEKLFFGSGTQLSVL.